This T cell receptor (beta chain) appears in the sequencing data of a study of T cell changes during pregnancy in multiple sclerosis (dated by TCRdb to about 2019). About the full investigation: Changes in the T cell repertoire over the course of pregnancy were examined in this study in women with multiple sclerosis.

The library was made by the immunoSEQ multiplex PCR assay. The source is immuneACCESS, and TCRdb retained only in-frame sequences with V and J called. Part of the clones is not carried over; for the studies checked, unresolved V genes explain less than half of this, and the remainder is unexplained. This sample comprises about 85,000 clones, 91% of them detected only once. The top ten constitute more than 2.5% of the sample. To note about this clone: Its recognized antigen is unknown. No much larger clonotype is one base removed from it; base qualities were not supplied.

This clonotype was sampled from a female donor with multiple sclerosis, enrolled in a pregnancy study. The source was peripheral blood, collected in the first trimester of pregnancy.

This receptor has the CDR3 CASSAGLAGGLFSRETQYF. The sequenced DNA: TGTGCCAGCAGCGCAGGACTAGCGGGGGGGCTTTTCTCTCGAGAGACCCAGTACTTC. The chain joins TRBV7-9 to TRBJ2-5; TRBD2 matches 15 bases in the middle. CDR1 and CDR2, per the germline V gene (reference sequence), are SEHNR and FQNEAQ. From the cysteine up to the phenylalanine, the CDR3 has a length of 19 residues. Of all the DNA, just the CDR3 is kept, 57 bases in frame from base 1. V is pruned by 5 bases and J by 4 bases, leaving 14 bases of the junction without a gene match.